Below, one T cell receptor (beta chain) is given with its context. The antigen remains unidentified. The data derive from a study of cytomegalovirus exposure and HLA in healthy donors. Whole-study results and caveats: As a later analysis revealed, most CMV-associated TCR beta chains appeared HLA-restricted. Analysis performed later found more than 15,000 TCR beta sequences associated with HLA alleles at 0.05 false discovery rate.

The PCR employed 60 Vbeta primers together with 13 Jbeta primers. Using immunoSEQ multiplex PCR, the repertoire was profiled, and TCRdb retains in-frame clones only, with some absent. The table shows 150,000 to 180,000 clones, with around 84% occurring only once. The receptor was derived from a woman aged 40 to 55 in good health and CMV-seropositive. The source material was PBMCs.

CDR3 in amino acids: CASSLLVTGGVQPQHF. In DNA form, the CDR3 reads TGTGCCAGTAGCCTTTTAGTGACAGGGGGTGTACAGCCCCAGCATTTT. The genes are TRBV19 and TRBJ1-5; 9 positions agree with TRBD1. The CDR3 loop spans 16 amino acids. From germline, CDR1 is LNHDA and CDR2 SQIVND (reference sequence). V dropped 6 bases and J dropped 7; count of bases not matched to a gene: 13.